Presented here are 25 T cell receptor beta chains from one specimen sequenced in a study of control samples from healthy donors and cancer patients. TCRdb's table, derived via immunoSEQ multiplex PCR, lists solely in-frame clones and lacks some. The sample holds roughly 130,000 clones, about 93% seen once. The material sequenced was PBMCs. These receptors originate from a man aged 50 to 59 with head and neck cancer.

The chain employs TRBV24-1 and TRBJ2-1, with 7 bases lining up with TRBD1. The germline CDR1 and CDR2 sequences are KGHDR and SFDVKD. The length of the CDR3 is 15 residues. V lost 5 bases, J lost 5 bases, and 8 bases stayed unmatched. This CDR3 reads CATSGYRGVNNEQFF. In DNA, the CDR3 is TGTGCCACCAGTGGTTACAGGGGCGTAAACAATGAGCAGTTCTTC.

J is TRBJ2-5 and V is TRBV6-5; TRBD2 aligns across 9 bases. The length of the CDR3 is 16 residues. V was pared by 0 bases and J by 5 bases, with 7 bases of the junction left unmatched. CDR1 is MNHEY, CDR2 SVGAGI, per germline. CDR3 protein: CASSYSGGGAGETQYF. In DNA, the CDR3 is TGTGCCAGCAGTTACTCGGGCGGGGGGGCCGGTGAGACCCAGTACTTC.

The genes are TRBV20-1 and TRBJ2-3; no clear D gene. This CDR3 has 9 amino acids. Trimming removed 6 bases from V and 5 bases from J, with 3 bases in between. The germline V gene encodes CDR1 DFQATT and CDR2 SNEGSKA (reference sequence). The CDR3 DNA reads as TGCAGTGCAGGAGATACGCAGTATTTT. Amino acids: CSAGDTQYF.

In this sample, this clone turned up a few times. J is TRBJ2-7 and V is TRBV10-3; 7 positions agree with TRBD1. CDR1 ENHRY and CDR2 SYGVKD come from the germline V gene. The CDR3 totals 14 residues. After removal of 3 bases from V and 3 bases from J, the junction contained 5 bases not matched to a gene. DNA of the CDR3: TGTGCCATCAGTGATGGGACAGAAGACTACGAGCAGTACTTC. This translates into CAISDGTEDYEQYF.

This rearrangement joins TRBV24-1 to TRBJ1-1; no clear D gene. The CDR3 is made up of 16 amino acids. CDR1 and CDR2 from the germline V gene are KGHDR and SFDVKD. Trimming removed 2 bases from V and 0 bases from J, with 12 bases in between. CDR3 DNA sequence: TGTGCCACCAGTGATTCCAGGTTAGGAATGAACACTGAAGCTTTCTTT. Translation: CATSDSRLGMNTEAFF.

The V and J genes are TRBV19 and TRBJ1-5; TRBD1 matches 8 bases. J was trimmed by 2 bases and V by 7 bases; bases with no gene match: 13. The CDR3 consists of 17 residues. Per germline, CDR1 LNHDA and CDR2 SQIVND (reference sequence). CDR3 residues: CASTNRFRGQGNQPQHF. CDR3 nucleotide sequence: TGTGCCAGTACAAATCGTTTCAGGGGGCAAGGCAATCAGCCCCAGCATTTT.

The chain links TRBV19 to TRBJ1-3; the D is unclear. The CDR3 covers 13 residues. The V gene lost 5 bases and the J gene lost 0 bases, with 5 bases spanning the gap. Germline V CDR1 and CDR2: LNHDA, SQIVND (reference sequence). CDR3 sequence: CASSAVSGNTIYF. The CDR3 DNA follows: TGTGCCAGTAGTGCCGTCTCTGGAAACACCATATATTTT.

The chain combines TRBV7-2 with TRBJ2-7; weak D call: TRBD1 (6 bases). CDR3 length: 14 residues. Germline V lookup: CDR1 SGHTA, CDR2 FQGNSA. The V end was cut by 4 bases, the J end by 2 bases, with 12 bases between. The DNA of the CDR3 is TGTGCCAGCAGCTCTGGACAGTTAACCTACGAGCAGTACTTC. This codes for CASSSGQLTYEQYF.

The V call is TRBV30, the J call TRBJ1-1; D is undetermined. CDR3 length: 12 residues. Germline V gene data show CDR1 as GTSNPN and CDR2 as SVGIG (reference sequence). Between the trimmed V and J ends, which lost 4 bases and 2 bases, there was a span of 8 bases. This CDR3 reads CAWTPFNTEAFF. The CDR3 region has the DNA TGTGCCTGGACCCCATTTAACACTGAAGCTTTCTTT.

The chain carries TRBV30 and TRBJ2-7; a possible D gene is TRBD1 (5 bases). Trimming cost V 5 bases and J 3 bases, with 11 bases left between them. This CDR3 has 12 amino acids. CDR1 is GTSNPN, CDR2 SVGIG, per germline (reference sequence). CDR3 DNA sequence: TGTGCCTGGTCGCCGGACAACTACGAGCAGTACTTC. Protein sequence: CAWSPDNYEQYF.

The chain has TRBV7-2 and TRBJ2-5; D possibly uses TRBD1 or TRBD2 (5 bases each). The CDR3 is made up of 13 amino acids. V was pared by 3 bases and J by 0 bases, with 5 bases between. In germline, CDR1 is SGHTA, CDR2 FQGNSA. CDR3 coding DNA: TGTGCCAGCAGCTTGGGGGACCAAGAGACCCAGTACTTC. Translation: CASSLGDQETQYF.

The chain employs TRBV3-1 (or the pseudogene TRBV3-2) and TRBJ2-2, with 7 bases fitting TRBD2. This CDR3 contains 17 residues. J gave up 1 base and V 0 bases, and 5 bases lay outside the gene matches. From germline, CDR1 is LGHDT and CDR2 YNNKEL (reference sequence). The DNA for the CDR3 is TGTGCCAGCAGCCAAGATTTGGCTAGCGGGAACACCGGGGAGCTGTTTTTT. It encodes CASSQDLASGNTGELFF.

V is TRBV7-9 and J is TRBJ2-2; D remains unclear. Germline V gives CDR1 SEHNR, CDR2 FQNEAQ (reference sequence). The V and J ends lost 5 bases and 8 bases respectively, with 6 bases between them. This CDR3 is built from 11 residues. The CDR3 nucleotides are TGTGCCAGCAGCCCCTCAGGGGAGCTGTTTTTT. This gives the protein CASSPSGELFF.

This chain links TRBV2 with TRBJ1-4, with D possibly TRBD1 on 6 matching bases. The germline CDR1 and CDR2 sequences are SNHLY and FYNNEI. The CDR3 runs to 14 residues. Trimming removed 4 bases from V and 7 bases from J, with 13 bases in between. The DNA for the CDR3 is TGTGCCAGCAGTGGCTCGAGAGGGGGTGAAAAACTGTTTTTT. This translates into CASSGSRGGEKLFF.

In DNA form, the CDR3 reads TGTGCCAGCAGTTTGCAAAACTCCTACAATGAGCAGTTCTTC. It codes for CASSLQNSYNEQFF. The chain has TRBV6-2 or TRBV6-3 and TRBJ2-1; D gene uncertain. The V end lost 4 bases, the J end lost 0 bases, and 7 bases lay between the germline ends. From germline, CDR1 is MNHEY and CDR2 SVGEGT. The CDR3 has 14 residues.

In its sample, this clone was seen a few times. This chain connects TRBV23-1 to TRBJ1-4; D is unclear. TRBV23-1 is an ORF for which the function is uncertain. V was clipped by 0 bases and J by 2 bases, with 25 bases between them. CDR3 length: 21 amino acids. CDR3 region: CASSQSWSGGYSAMTNEKLFF. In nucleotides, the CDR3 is TGCGCCAGCAGTCAATCATGGTCGGGAGGGTATAGCGCAATGACTAATGAAAAACTGTTTTTT.

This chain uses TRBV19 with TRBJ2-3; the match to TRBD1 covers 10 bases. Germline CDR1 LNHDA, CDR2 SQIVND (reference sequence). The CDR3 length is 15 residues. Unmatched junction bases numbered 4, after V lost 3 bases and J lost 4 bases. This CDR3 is CASSMGQGRADTQYF. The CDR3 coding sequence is TGTGCCAGTAGTATGGGACAGGGGAGGGCAGATACGCAGTATTTT.

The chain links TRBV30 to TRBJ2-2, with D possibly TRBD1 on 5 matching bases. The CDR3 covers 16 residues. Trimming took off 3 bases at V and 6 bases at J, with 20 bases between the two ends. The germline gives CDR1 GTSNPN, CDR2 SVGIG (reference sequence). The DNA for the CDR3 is TGTGCCTGGAGGCCCAGGGCGACCCCACGTGCCGGGGAGCTGTTTTTT. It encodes CAWRPRATPRAGELFF.

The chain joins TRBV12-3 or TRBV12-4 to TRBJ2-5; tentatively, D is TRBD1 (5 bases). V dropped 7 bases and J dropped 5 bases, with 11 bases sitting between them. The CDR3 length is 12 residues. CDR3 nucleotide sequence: TGTGCCAGCAAAAGGGGTTCGGAGACCCAGTACTTC. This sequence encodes CASKRGSETQYF.

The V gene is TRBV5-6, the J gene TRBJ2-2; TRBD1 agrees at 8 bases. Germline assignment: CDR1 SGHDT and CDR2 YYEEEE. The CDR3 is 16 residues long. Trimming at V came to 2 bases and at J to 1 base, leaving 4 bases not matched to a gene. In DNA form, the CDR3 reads TGTGCCAGCAGCTTATGGGGGACAGGGAACACCGGGGAGCTGTTTTTT. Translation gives CASSLWGTGNTGELFF.

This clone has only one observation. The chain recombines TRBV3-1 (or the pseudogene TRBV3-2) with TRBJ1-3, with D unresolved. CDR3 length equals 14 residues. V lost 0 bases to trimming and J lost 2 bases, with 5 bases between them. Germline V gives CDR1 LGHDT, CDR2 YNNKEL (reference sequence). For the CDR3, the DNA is TGTGCCAGCAGCCAAGATAGGACTGGAAACACCATATATTTT. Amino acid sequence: CASSQDRTGNTIYF.

The CDR3 spells CASSYDRAGNTIYF. CDR3 sequence (DNA): TGTGCCAGCAGTTACGACAGGGCTGGAAACACCATATATTTT. The rearrangement joins TRBV6-5 to TRBJ1-3; 7 bases line up with TRBD1. CDR3 length: 14 residues. V dropped 2 bases and J dropped 2; count of bases not matched to a gene: 0. Per germline, CDR1 MNHEY and CDR2 SVGAGI.

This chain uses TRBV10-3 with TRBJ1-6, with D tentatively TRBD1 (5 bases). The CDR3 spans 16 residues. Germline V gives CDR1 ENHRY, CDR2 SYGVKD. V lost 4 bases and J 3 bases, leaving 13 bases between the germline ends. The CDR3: CAISAGKRGYNSPLHF. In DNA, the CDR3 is TGTGCCATCAGTGCCGGTAAAAGGGGCTATAATTCACCCCTCCACTTT.

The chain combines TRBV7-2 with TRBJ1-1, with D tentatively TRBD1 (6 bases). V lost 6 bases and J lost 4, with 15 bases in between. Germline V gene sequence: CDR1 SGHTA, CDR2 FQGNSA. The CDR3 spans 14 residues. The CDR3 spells CASSSTGRATEAFF. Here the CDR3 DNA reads TGTGCCAGCAGTTCCACAGGGCGGGCCACTGAAGCTTTCTTT.

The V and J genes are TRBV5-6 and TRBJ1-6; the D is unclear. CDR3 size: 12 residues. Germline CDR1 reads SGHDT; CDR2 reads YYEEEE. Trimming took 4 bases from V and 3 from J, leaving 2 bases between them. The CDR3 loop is CASSLYNSPLHF. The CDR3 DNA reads TGTGCCAGCAGCCTCTATAATTCACCCCTCCACTTT.